The 11 T cell receptor beta chains presented below share a single source sample, sequenced in a study of T cell repertoires in cytomegalovirus infection. TCRdb re-derived calls from the reads in MiXCR, one entry per CDR3 protein. The sample records some 560,000 distinct CDR3 sequences, 35% to 50% being singletons. Which antigens these TCRs recognize remains unknown. This specimen was cultured PBMCs, taken from culture after CMV antigen stimulation. The origin of the receptors is a human donor in good health (CMV status not recorded). Some clones in this sample may be carry-over from other donors' samples.

This clonotype was picked up a small number of times. CDR3 residues: CASSMGQGTRNEQFF. CDR3 bases: TGTGCCAGTAGTATGGGACAGGGAACCAGGAATGAGCAGTTCTTC. The rearrangement joins TRBV19 to TRBJ2-1; TRBD1 matches at 9 bases. Germline trimming cut 3 bases from V and 7 bases from J; bases unmatched to any gene: 7. This CDR3 has 15 residues. Germline CDR1 is LNHDA and CDR2 is SQIVND (reference sequence).

This clonotype was picked up many times. CDR3 nucleotides: TGTGCCAGCAGCTTAGCGCACGGCGAAGAGCAGTTCTTC. This gives the protein CASSLAHGEEQFF. The chain employs TRBV7-2 and TRBJ2-1; D is unresolved. With 0 bases removed from V and 10 bases from J, the gap between germline ends came to 10 bases. The CDR3 spans 13 residues. CDR1 SGHTA and CDR2 FQGNSA come from the germline V gene. The whole variable domain, remainder taken from reference TRBV7-2 and TRBJ2-1, is GAGVSQSPSNKVTEKGKDVELRCDPISGHTALYWYRQSLGQGLEFLIYFQGNSAPDKSGLPSDRFSAERTGGSVSTLTIQRTQQEDSAVYLCASSLAHGEEQFFGPGTRLTVL.

This clonotype has just a few counts. An end of the junction differs from the germline gene, which may be a read error. V and J are TRBV5-3 and TRBJ1-2, with D unclear. TRBV5-3 qualifies as an ORF whose function is uncertain. The CDR3 sequence is 12 residues long. This CDR3 is CASSLEHYGYTF. The CDR3 DNA follows: TGTGCCAGCAGCTTGGAACATTATGGCTACACCTTC.

This chain joins TRBV19 and TRBJ1-1; TRBD1 aligns across 7 bases. The ends lost 5 bases at V and 5 bases at J; junction bases unmatched: 11. Germline CDR1 reads LNHDA; CDR2 reads SQIVND (reference sequence). The CDR3 runs 15 residues. This CDR3 reads CASSGPGGVTTEAFF. CDR3 DNA sequence: TGTGCCAGTAGTGGCCCAGGGGGGGTTACGACTGAAGCTTTCTTT.

This clonotype appeared a few times. The V gene is TRBV12-3 or TRBV12-4, the J gene TRBJ1-5, with TRBD1 as a possible D gene (5 bases). CDR3 length: 16 amino acids. The V end was cut by 0 bases, the J end by 5 bases, with 14 bases between. In DNA form, the CDR3 reads TGTGCCAGCAGTTTAGCGCGAGTGGACAACCATCAGCCCCAGCATTTT. Encoded protein: CASSLARVDNHQPQHF.

This clonotype has just one count. Likely a read error: the CDR3 ends without its conserved phenylalanine or tryptophan. The rearrangement joins TRBV4-1 to TRBJ2-1, with 9 bases fitting TRBD2. Germline CDR1 is MGHRA and CDR2 is YSYEKL. The CDR3 runs 16 residues. V was pared by 0 bases and J by 9 bases, with 9 bases of the junction left unmatched. The CDR3 DNA sequence: TGCGCCAGCAGCCAAGATCAGCCGGCAGCGGGGGGTGAGCAGTTCCTC. Encoded protein: CASSQDQPAAGGEQFL.

This clonotype turned up a few times. This chain links TRBV6-1 with TRBJ1-6; 7 positions match TRBD1. Germline-derived CDR1 and CDR2 are MNHNS and SASEGT. The CDR3 length is 17 residues. J gave up 4 bases and V 6 bases, and 12 bases lay outside the gene matches. For the CDR3, the DNA is TGTGCCAGCAGCGGGGTCCCCAGGACAGGATATAATTCACCCCTCCACTTT. Translated, it gives CASSGVPRTGYNSPLHF.

This chain joins TRBV2 and TRBJ1-1; D possibly corresponds to TRBD1 (6 bases). CDR3 size: 16 residues. The germline gives CDR1 SNHLY, CDR2 FYNNEI. V shed 6 bases and J shed 0 bases, with 17 bases lying between them. Here the CDR3 reads CASSGDNGDMNTEAFF. The CDR3 DNA is TGTGCCAGCAGCGGGGACAATGGAGACATGAACACTGAAGCTTTCTTT.

This clonotype came up a few times. The J gene is TRBJ1-1, the V gene TRBV4-3; 10 positions agree with TRBD1. The V gene end was trimmed by 4 bases and the J gene end by 4 bases; junction bases not matched to a gene: 6. Germline lookup yields CDR1 LGHNA and CDR2 YSLEER. CDR3 length: 15 amino acids. The CDR3 DNA reads TGCGCCAGCAGCCTCTGGACAGGGGGAATCACTGAAGCTTTCTTT. This sequence encodes CASSLWTGGITEAFF.

This clonotype came up a few times. The V gene is TRBV6-2 or TRBV6-3, the J gene TRBJ2-3; D is ambiguous. CDR3 length equals 15 residues. CDR1 is MNHEY and CDR2 is SVGEGT in the germline V gene. V lost 2 bases and J lost 6, with 15 bases in between. The CDR3 loop is CASSYVGIERDTQYF. In DNA form, the CDR3 reads TGTGCCAGCAGTTACGTTGGGATAGAACGGGATACGCAGTATTTT.

This clonotype was observed many times. The chain is built from TRBV11-2 and TRBJ2-1; 11 positions match TRBD2. CDR1 is SGHAT and CDR2 is FQNNGV in the germline V gene. V trimming: 1 base; J trimming: 0 bases; junction bases outside the gene matches: 5. The CDR3 is made up of 18 amino acids. Written as DNA, the CDR3 is TGTGCCAGCAGCTTAGCCCTAGCGGGGGGTTACTCCTACAATGAGCAGTTCTTC. It yields the protein CASSLALAGGYSYNEQFF.